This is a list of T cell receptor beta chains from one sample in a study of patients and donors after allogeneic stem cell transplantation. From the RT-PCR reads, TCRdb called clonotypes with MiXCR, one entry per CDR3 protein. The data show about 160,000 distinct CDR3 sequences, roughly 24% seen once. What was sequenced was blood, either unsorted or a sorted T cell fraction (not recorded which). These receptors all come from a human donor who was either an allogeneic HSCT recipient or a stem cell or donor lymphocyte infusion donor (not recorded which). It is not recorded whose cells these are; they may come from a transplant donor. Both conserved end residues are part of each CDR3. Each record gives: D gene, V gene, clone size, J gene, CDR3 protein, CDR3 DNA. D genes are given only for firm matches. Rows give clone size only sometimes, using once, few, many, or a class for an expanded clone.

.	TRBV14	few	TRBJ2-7	CASSQRAGISYEQYF	TGTGCCAGCAGCCAAAGGGCAGGGATCTCCTACGAGCAGTACTTC
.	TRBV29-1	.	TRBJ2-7	CSVERQDRNEQYF	TGCAGCGTCGAACGACAGGACAGAAACGAGCAGTACTTC
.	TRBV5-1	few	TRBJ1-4	CASSLASTEGVRFTNEKLFF	TGCGCCAGCAGCTTGGCCTCAACAGAGGGGGTACGCTTTACTAATGAAAAACTGTTTTTT
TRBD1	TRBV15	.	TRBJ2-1	CATSTDRDEQFF	TGTGCCACCAGCACCGACAGGGATGAGCAGTTCTTC
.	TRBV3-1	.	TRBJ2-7	CASSQDHRRSTYEQYF	TGTGCCAGCAGCCAAGATCATCGGAGAAGTACCTACGAGCAGTACTTC
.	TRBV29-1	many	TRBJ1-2	CSEGDKSYGYTF	TGCAGCGAAGGGGATAAGAGCTATGGCTACACCTTC
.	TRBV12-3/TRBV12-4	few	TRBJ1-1	CASSLGGGSNTEAFF	TGTGCCAGCAGTTTAGGTGGGGGGTCGAACACTGAAGCTTTCTTT
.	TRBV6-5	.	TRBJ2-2	CASRHEVTGELFF	TGTGCCAGCAGACACGAGGTCACCGGGGAGCTGTTTTTT
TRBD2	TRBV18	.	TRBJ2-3	CASSRLGPGAGGSTDTQYF	TGTGCCAGCTCGCGATTGGGACCGGGAGCGGGAGGAAGCACAGATACGCAGTATTTT
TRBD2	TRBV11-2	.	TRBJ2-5	CASSFLAGEETQYF	TGTGCCAGCAGCTTCCTAGCGGGAGAAGAGACCCAGTACTTC
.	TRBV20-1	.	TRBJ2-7	CSANSLGTAFYEQYF	TGCAGTGCTAACTCCCTGGGGACTGCATTCTACGAGCAGTACTTC
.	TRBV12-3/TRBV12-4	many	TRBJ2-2	CASSLNTGELFF	TGTGCCAGCAGTTTAAACACCGGGGAGCTGTTTTTT
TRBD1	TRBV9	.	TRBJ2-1	CASSLPPGQDNNEQFF	TGTGCCAGCAGCCTCCCACCGGGACAGGATAACAATGAGCAGTTCTTC
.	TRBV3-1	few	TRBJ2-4	CASSQAAAKNIQYF	TGTGCCAGCAGCCAAGCGGCGGCCAAAAACATTCAGTACTTC
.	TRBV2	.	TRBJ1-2	CASSFGRIYGYTF	TGTGCCAGCAGCTTCGGACGTATCTATGGCTACACCTTC
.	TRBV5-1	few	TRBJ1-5	CASRPDSRNQPQHF	TGCGCCAGCAGACCAGACAGCCGCAATCAGCCCCAGCATTTT
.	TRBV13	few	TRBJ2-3	CASSSRDRLTDTQYF	TGTGCCAGCAGTTCCCGTGACAGGCTCACAGATACGCAGTATTTT
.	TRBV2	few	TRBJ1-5	CASSLGLMSQPQHF	TGTGCCAGCAGCTTAGGCCTTATGAGCCAGCCCCAGCATTTT
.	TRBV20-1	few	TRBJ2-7	CSAILVGDEQYF	TGCAGTGCTATACTCGTTGGGGACGAGCAGTACTTC
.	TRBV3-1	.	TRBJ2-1	CASSQDLDEQFF	TGTGCCAGCAGCCAAGATCTCGATGAGCAGTTCTTC
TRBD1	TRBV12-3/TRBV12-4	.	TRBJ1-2	CASSFRAGGIPGYTF	TGTGCCAGCAGTTTCCGGGCAGGGGGAATACCTGGCTACACCTTC
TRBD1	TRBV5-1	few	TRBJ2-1	CASSLEGQGYEQFF	TGCGCCAGCAGCTTGGAAGGACAGGGCTATGAGCAGTTCTTC
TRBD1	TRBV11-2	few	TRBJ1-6	CASRSGTGGSPLHF	TGTGCCAGCAGGTCCGGGACAGGGGGTTCACCCCTCCACTTT